This is a list of T cell receptor beta chains from one sample in a study of post-analysis software for immune sequencing data. In TCRdb, the PCR reads were re-called with MiXCR into one record per CDR3 protein. The repertoire holds about half a million distinct CDR3 sequences, with about a third as singletons. Sequences were obtained from blood. These receptors all come from a girl aged 2 to 17 with multiple sclerosis. CDR3s include the opening cysteine and the closing phenylalanine or tryptophan. The D gene is left open where the match is weak. The size field is filled for only some rows; it gives once, few, many or a size class.

clone_size j_call v_call cdr3_length d_call cdr3_aa cdr3_nt
- TRBJ1-2 TRBV3-1 15 TRBD1 CASSQGQTTNYGYTF TGTGCCAGCAGCCAGGGACAGACGACGAACTATGGCTACACCTTC
few TRBJ2-3 TRBV11-2 12 - CASSWMGDTQYF TGTGCCAGCAGCTGGATGGGGGATACGCAGTATTTT
few TRBJ1-4 TRBV6-5 15 TRBD1 CASSYTGTGEEKLFF TGTGCCAGCAGTTATACCGGGACAGGGGAAGAAAAACTGTTTTTT
few TRBJ1-1 TRBV6-1 14 - CASSDVGGSTEAFF TGTGCCAGCAGTGATGTGGGGGGGAGTACTGAAGCTTTCTTT
few TRBJ1-1 TRBV29-1 14 - CSVDKGRFVTEAFF TGCAGCGTTGACAAAGGGAGGTTTGTCACTGAAGCTTTCTTT
few TRBJ2-7 TRBV5-1 15 TRBD1 CASSTGQGLIHEQYF TGCGCTAGCAGTACGGGACAGGGGCTCATCCACGAGCAGTACTTC
few TRBJ2-7 TRBV7-6 17 - CASSSRGGGLESYEQYF TGTGCCAGCAGCTCTCGGGGTGGTGGACTGGAGTCCTACGAGCAGTACTTC
few TRBJ2-3 TRBV6-1 14 - CASSENYRETTQYF TGTGCCAGCAGTGAAAACTACCGCGAGACTACGCAGTATTTT
many TRBJ2-3 TRBV10-3 17 TRBD2 CAISPLGSGGITDTQYF TGTGCCATCAGTCCCTTGGGTAGCGGGGGTATCACAGATACGCAGTATTTT
- TRBJ2-7 TRBV6-1 14 TRBD1 CASRRQGDTYEQYF TGTGCCAGCAGAAGACAGGGGGATACCTACGAGCAGTACTTC
- TRBJ2-7 TRBV4-1 13 - CASSQDVSYEQYF TGCGCCAGCAGCCAAGATGTCAGCTACGAGCAGTACTTC
- TRBJ1-1 TRBV19 13 TRBD1 CASSDRVHTEAFF TGTGCCAGTAGTGACAGGGTTCACACTGAAGCTTTCTTT
- TRBJ2-7 TRBV4-1 16 - CASSQVAVSYAYEQYF TGCGCCAGCAGCCAAGTAGCGGTGTCTTATGCCTACGAGCAGTACTTC
few TRBJ2-3 TRBV10-3 15 TRBD2 CAISDQGGRTDTQYF TGTGCCATCAGTGACCAGGGAGGGCGGACAGATACGCAGTATTTT
- TRBJ2-2 TRBV20-1 14 TRBD1 CSASRQGETGELFF TGCAGTGCTTCCCGACAGGGAGAAACCGGGGAGCTGTTTTTT
few TRBJ2-5 TRBV10-3 14 - CASAGVGGRETQYF TGTGCCTCGGCTGGGGTAGGGGGAAGAGAGACCCAGTACTTC
- TRBJ2-5 TRBV4-1 14 - CASSQDLGIETQYF TGCGCCAGCAGCCAAGATCTTGGAATAGAGACCCAGTACTTC
few TRBJ2-5 TRBV11-2 13 - CASSFQRQETQYF TGTGCCAGCAGCTTTCAGCGGCAAGAGACCCAGTACTTC
- TRBJ1-1 TRBV29-1 14 - CSVALQFMNTEAFF TGCAGCGTTGCCCTACAATTCATGAACACTGAAGCTTTCTTT
- TRBJ2-5 TRBV28 14 - CASSSPWREETQYF TGTGCCAGCAGTTCCCCGTGGAGGGAAGAGACCCAGTACTTC
- TRBJ2-4 TRBV10-3 13 - CAISAKVENIQYF TGTGCCATCAGTGCCAAGGTAGAAAACATTCAGTACTTC
once TRBJ2-7 TRBV7-6 14 TRBD1 CVSSQNNRGHEQYF TGTGTCAGCAGCCAAAATAACAGGGGCCACGAGCAGTACTTC
- TRBJ1-2 TRBV20-1 15 TRBD1 CSARDRTGVNYGYTF TGCAGTGCTAGAGATCGGACAGGAGTTAACTATGGCTACACCTTC
- TRBJ2-5 TRBV5-1 14 - CASSLAAQQETQYF TGCGCCAGCAGCTTGGCGGCACAACAAGAGACCCAGTACTTC
- TRBJ1-6 TRBV20-1 14 TRBD1 CSVNLGQENSPLHF TGCAGTGTAAACTTAGGACAGGAAAATTCACCCCTCCACTTT
- TRBJ1-2 TRBV6-2/TRBV6-3 13 TRBD1 CASSFRGQYGYTF TGTGCCAGCAGTTTTAGGGGGCAGTATGGCTACACCTTC
- TRBJ2-7 TRBV4-1 15 - CASSQDLSGPYEQYF TGCGCCAGCAGCCAAGATTTGAGCGGCCCCTACGAGCAGTACTTC
- TRBJ2-3 TRBV10-3 14 - CATQSESGRDTQYF TGTGCCACCCAGTCTGAAAGTGGGCGAGATACGCAGTATTTT
- TRBJ1-5 TRBV29-1 15 - CSVGPERGSNQPQHF TGCAGCGTTGGACCGGAACGGGGTAGCAATCAGCCCCAGCATTTT
- TRBJ2-5 TRBV24-1 15 TRBD2 CASSIQRGGRIEQYF TGTGCCAGTTCAATCCAGCGGGGGGGCCGGATTGAGCAGTACTTC
- TRBJ1-5 TRBV11-2 15 - CASSLARGPASPQHF TGTGCCAGCAGCTTAGCACGGGGACCGGCATCGCCCCAGCATTTT
- TRBJ1-2 TRBV6-5 16 TRBD1 CASSPPRAGGFYGYTF TGTGCCAGCAGTCCACCTCGAGCAGGGGGCTTCTATGGCTACACCTTC
few TRBJ2-5 TRBV20-1 11 - CSARDRGNQYF TGCAGTGCTAGAGATCGGGGAAACCAGTACTTC
- TRBJ2-7 TRBV21-1 17 - CASSKAPRDRQTNEQYF TGTGCCAGCAGCAAAGCGCCGAGGGACAGGCAAACCAACGAGCAGTACTTC
few TRBJ1-1 TRBV14 17 - CASSQVRRAGSGTEAFF TGTGCCAGCAGCCAAGTCAGGAGGGCGGGGTCGGGCACTGAAGCTTTCTTT
few TRBJ2-7 TRBV9 15 - CASSVGTGQSLEQYF TGTGCCAGCAGCGTAGGAACAGGGCAGTCCCTCGAGCAGTACTTC
- TRBJ2-6 TRBV6-5 14 - CASTRGAGANVLTF TGTGCCAGCACCCGGGGGGCGGGGGCCAACGTCCTGACTTTC
- TRBJ1-1 TRBV5-1 14 - CASKGYSLNTEAFF TGCGCCAGCAAGGGGTACAGCCTGAACACTGAAGCTTTCTTT
- TRBJ1-6 TRBV7-9 14 - CASSITAVNSPLHF TGTGCCAGCAGCATCACTGCGGTTAATTCACCCCTCCACTTT
- TRBJ2-3 TRBV6-5 12 - CASSPLRGTQYF TGTGCCAGCAGTCCGCTCAGAGGGACGCAGTATTTT
few TRBJ2-4 TRBV5-1 17 - CASSLASESTEKNIQYF TGCGCCAGCAGCTTGGCAAGTGAGAGTACGGAAAAAAACATTCAGTACTTC
- TRBJ2-7 TRBV5-6 15 - CASSLGSGFGYEQYF TGTGCCAGCAGCTTGGGAAGCGGGTTTGGGTACGAGCAGTACTTC
- TRBJ2-7 TRBV20-1 14 - CSASGGRSSYEQYF TGCAGTGCTAGCGGCGGAAGGAGCTCCTACGAGCAGTACTTC
- TRBJ2-5 TRBV5-3 15 TRBD2 CARTRLAGAGETQYF TGTGCCAGAACAAGACTAGCGGGGGCCGGAGAGACCCAGTACTTC
- TRBJ2-1 TRBV5-1 14 - CASSSGLPDNEQFF TGCGCCAGCAGCTCGGGACTTCCGGACAATGAGCAGTTCTTC
few TRBJ2-1 TRBV20-1 15 TRBD2 CSASPSGAFDNEQFF TGCAGTGCTAGCCCCAGCGGGGCCTTCGACAATGAGCAGTTCTTC
few TRBJ1-2 TRBV3-1 15 TRBD1 CASSLRGQANYGYTF TGTGCCAGCAGCCTTCGGGGACAGGCTAACTATGGCTACACCTTC
few TRBJ1-5 TRBV20-1 15 - CSARVIVGEDQPQHF TGCAGTGCTAGAGTCATCGTGGGGGAGGATCAGCCCCAGCATTTT
- TRBJ2-7 TRBV20-1 12 - CSARRGNGEQYF TGCAGTGCTAGAAGAGGGAACGGCGAGCAGTACTTC